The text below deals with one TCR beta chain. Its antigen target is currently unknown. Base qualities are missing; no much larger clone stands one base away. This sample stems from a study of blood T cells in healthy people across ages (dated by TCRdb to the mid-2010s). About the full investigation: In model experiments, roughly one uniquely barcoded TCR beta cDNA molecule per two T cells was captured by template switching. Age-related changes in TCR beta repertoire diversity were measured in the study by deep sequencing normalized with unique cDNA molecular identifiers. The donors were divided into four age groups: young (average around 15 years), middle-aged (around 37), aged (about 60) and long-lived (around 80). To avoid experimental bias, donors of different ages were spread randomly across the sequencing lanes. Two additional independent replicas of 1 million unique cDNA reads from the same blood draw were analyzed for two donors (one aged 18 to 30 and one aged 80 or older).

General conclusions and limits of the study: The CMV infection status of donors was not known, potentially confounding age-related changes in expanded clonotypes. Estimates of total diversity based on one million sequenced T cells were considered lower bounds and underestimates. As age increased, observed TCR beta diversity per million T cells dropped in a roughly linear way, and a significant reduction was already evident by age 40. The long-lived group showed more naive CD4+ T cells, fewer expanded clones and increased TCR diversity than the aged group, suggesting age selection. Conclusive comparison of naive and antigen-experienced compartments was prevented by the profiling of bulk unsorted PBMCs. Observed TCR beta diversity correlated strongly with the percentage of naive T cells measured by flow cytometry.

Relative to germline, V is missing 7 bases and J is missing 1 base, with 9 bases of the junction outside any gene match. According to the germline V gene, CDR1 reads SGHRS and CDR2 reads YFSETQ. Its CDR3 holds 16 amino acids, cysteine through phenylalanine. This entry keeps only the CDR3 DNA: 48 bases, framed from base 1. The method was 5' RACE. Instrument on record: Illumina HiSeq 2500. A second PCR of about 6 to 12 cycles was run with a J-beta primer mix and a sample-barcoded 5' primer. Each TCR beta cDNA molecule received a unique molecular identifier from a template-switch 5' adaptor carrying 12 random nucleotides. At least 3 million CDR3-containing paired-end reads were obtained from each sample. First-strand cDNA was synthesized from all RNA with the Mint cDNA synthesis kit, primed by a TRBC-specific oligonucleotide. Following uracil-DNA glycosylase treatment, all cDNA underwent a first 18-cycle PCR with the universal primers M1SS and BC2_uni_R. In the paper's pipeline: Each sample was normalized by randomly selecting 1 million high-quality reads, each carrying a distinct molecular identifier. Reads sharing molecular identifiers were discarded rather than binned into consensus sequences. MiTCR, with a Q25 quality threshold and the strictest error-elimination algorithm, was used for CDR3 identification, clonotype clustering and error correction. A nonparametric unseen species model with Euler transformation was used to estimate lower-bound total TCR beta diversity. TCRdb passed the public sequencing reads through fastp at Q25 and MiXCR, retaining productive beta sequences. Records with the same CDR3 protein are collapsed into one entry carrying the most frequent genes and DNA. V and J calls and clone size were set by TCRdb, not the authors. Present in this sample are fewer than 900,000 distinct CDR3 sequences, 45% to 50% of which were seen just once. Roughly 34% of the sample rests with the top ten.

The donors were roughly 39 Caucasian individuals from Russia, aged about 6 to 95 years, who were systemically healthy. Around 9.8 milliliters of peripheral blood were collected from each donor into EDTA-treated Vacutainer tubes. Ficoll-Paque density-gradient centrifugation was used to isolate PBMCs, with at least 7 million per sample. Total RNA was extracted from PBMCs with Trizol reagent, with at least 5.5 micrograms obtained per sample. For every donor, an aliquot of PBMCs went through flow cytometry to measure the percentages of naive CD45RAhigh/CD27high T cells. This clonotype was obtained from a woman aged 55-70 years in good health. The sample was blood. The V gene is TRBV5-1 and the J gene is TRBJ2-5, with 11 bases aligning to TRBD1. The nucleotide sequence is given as TGCGCCAGCTGCTCCACCGGGACAGGGGGCCAAGAGACCCAGTACTTC. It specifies CASCSTGTGGQETQYF.